A selection of T cell receptor beta chains follows, all from one sample in a study of shared clonotypes between healthy human individuals. Some clones are missing from TCRdb's copy, which holds only in-frame ones; the method was immunoSEQ multiplex PCR. The sample shows fewer than 600,000 clones, roughly 80% of them seen only once. Material: PBMCs. The receptors were gathered from a woman between 40 and 50 years old in good health. Some clones in this sample may be carry-over from other donors' samples. Each CDR3 is given with its conserved first and last residue. The D gene is left open where the match is weak. The size of a clone is reported for some rows only, either as once, few or many, or as a class for expanded clones.

v_gene: TRBV18
d_gene: TRBD2
j_gene: TRBJ2-1
abundance: few
CDR3nt: TGTGCCAGCTCAACGACTAGCGGGTCCTACAATGAGCAGTTCTTC
CDR3aa: CASSTTSGSYNEQFF

v_gene: TRBV11-1
d_gene: .
j_gene: TRBJ2-7
abundance: once
CDR3nt: TGTGCCAGCAGCTTAGCCGGGGGTGCCTACGAGCAGTACTTC
CDR3aa: CASSLAGGAYEQYF

v_gene: TRBV30
d_gene: TRBD1
j_gene: TRBJ2-7
abundance: few
CDR3nt: TGTGCCTGGATGGGGACAGGCTCCTACGAGCAGTACTTC
CDR3aa: CAWMGTGSYEQYF

v_gene: TRBV7-9
d_gene: TRBD2
j_gene: TRBJ2-1
abundance: .
CDR3nt: TGTGCCAGCAGCTTAGCTCTAGCGGGAGTAGTTGAGCAGTTCTTC
CDR3aa: CASSLALAGVVEQFF

v_gene: TRBV28
d_gene: TRBD2
j_gene: TRBJ2-3
abundance: .
CDR3nt: TGTGCCAGCAGGAAACTAGCGGGCTTAAGCACAGATACGCAGTATTTT
CDR3aa: CASRKLAGLSTDTQYF

v_gene: TRBV7-9
d_gene: TRBD2
j_gene: TRBJ2-7
abundance: .
CDR3nt: TGTGCCAGCAGCTCCAGACTAGCGGGAGCTGTCGAGCAGTACTTC
CDR3aa: CASSSRLAGAVEQYF

v_gene: TRBV6-1
d_gene: .
j_gene: TRBJ1-1
abundance: .
CDR3nt: TGTGCCAGCAGTGAAGTGAAGGGCGAAGCTTTCTTT
CDR3aa: CASSEVKGEAFF

v_gene: TRBV5-1
d_gene: .
j_gene: TRBJ1-1
abundance: .
CDR3nt: TGCGCCAGCAGCCCGGACAGCTACACTGAAGCTTTCTTT
CDR3aa: CASSPDSYTEAFF

v_gene: TRBV28
d_gene: .
j_gene: TRBJ1-1
abundance: few
CDR3nt: TGTGCCAGCATGTTAGGATTTACGGCTTTCTTT
CDR3aa: CASMLGFTAFF

v_gene: TRBV28
d_gene: TRBD1
j_gene: TRBJ1-4
abundance: few
CDR3nt: TGTGCCACTACGACAGGGGATGAAAAACTGTTTTTT
CDR3aa: CATTTGDEKLFF

v_gene: TRBV29-1
d_gene: TRBD2
j_gene: TRBJ2-7
abundance: few
CDR3nt: TGCAGCGTTGAAGTCCCCCCGGGACTAGCGGGAGGCGGTGGCTACGAGCAGTACTTC
CDR3aa: CSVEVPPGLAGGGGYEQYF

v_gene: TRBV5-6
d_gene: TRBD2
j_gene: TRBJ2-5
abundance: .
CDR3nt: TGTGCCAGCAGCGGGTCGGGAGGCTCTCCAGGAGAGACCCAGTACTTC
CDR3aa: CASSGSGGSPGETQYF

v_gene: TRBV29-1
d_gene: .
j_gene: TRBJ1-2
abundance: .
CDR3nt: TGCAGCGTTGCTGGGTTCGACTATGGCTACACCTTC
CDR3aa: CSVAGFDYGYTF

v_gene: TRBV28
d_gene: TRBD2
j_gene: TRBJ2-1
abundance: many
CDR3nt: TGTGCCAGCATCGATAGCGGGCGGGGGAATGAGCAGTTCTTC
CDR3aa: CASIDSGRGNEQFF

v_gene: TRBV7-6
d_gene: .
j_gene: TRBJ1-6
abundance: once
CDR3nt: TGTGCCAGCAGCAGACAGCTCTATAATTCACCCCTCCACTTT
CDR3aa: CASSRQLYNSPLHF

v_gene: TRBV7-2
d_gene: .
j_gene: TRBJ2-2
abundance: few
CDR3nt: TGTGCCAGCAGCCCCCGGTACACCGGGGAGCTGTTTTTT
CDR3aa: CASSPRYTGELFF

v_gene: TRBV7-8
d_gene: TRBD2
j_gene: TRBJ2-5
abundance: .
CDR3nt: TGTGCCAGCAGCCCCCGACTAGCGGGAGCAGAGACCCAGTACTTC
CDR3aa: CASSPRLAGAETQYF

v_gene: TRBV7-6
d_gene: .
j_gene: TRBJ2-1
abundance: .
CDR3nt: TGTGCCAGCAGCCCGCTGGGGGCTAGCGAGTACAATGAGCAGTTCTTC
CDR3aa: CASSPLGASEYNEQFF

v_gene: TRBV2
d_gene: .
j_gene: TRBJ1-1
abundance: .
CDR3nt: TGTGCCAGCAGCACCAGGGGCAGGACTGAAGCTTTCTTT
CDR3aa: CASSTRGRTEAFF

v_gene: TRBV19
d_gene: .
j_gene: TRBJ2-5
abundance: .
CDR3nt: TGTGCCTCAAGAGTGGGGCCGACCCAGTACTTC
CDR3aa: CASRVGPTQYF

v_gene: TRBV18
d_gene: TRBD2
j_gene: TRBJ2-7
abundance: once
CDR3nt: TGTGCCAGCTCACCTGCGACTAGCGGGAGGGCCGGCTACGAGCAGTACTTC
CDR3aa: CASSPATSGRAGYEQYF

v_gene: TRBV5-4
d_gene: .
j_gene: TRBJ2-7
abundance: once
CDR3nt: TGTGCCAGCAGCAATTCAGCTGGCGGGACCGGTGCCTACGAGCAGTACTTC
CDR3aa: CASSNSAGGTGAYEQYF

v_gene: TRBV10-2
d_gene: .
j_gene: TRBJ2-3
abundance: few
CDR3nt: TGCGCCAGCAGTTTTTTAGATACGCAGTATTTT
CDR3aa: CASSFLDTQYF